Detailed here is one T cell receptor beta chain. Its antigen is currently unknown. Only in-frame clones appear in the TCRdb table, and some are missing; sequencing was by immunoSEQ multiplex PCR. Of 150,000 or so clones listed, 85% to 90% are singletons. The data originate from a study of cytomegalovirus exposure and HLA in healthy donors. Overall study: The same platform was used for the 130 or so validation repertoires as for the roughly 700 first-cohort repertoires, as reported in a later analysis.

This CDR3 contains 17 residues. Losses at the gene ends were 4 bases for V and 4 bases for J; bases not matched to a gene: 5. CDR1 and CDR2 from the germline V gene are SGHRS and YFSETQ. Study results and caveats: It was reportedly the case that the classifier diagnosed cytomegalovirus status with high specificity and sensitivity.

Material: PBMCs. The V call is TRBV5-1, the J call TRBJ2-2, with 15 bases fitting TRBD2. This receptor was identified in a woman under 40 in good health and CMV-seropositive. The CDR3 sequence is CASSATGLAGGTGELFF. In DNA, the CDR3 is TGCGCCAGCAGCGCTACGGGACTAGCGGGAGGCACCGGGGAGCTGTTTTTT.